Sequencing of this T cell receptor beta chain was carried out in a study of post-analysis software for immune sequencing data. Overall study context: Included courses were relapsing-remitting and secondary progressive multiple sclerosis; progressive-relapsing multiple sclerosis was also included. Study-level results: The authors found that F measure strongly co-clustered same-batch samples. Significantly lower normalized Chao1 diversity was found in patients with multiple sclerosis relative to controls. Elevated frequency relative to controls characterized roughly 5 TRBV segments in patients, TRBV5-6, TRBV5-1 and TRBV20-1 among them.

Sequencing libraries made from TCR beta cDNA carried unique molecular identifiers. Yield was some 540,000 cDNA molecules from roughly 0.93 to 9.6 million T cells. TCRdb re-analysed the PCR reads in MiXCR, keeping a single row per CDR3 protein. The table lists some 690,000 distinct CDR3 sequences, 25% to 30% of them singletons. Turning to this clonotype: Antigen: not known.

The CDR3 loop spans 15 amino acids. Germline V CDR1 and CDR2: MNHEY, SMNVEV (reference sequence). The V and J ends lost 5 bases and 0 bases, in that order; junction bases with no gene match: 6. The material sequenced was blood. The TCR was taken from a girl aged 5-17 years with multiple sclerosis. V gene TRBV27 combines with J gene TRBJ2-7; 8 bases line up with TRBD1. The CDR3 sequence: CASSIRQGNSYEQYF. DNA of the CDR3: TGTGCCAGCAGTATCCGACAGGGGAACTCCTACGAGCAGTACTTC.